These 9 T cell receptor beta chains came from one sample sequenced in a study of T cell responses to AZD1222 COVID-19 vaccine. Measured with immunoSEQ multiplex PCR; TCRdb has only the in-frame clones, and not every one. This sample has roughly 130,000 clones, with about 91% found just once. The sample here was peripheral blood, taken on day 0 of AZD1222 vaccination. Receptor source: an adult in good health.

The chain recombines TRBV12-3 or TRBV12-4 with TRBJ2-1, with 7 positions matching TRBD1. This CDR3 has 13 residues. Trimming at V came to 10 bases and at J to 6 bases, leaving 9 bases not matched to a gene. In nucleotides, the CDR3 is TGTGCCACCCTAACAGGGGTGCGCAATGAGCAGTTCTTC. Residues: CATLTGVRNEQFF.

This chain connects TRBV6-1 to TRBJ2-3; D unclear. The germline V gene has CDR1 MNHNS and CDR2 SASEGT. The CDR3 consists of 12 residues. Trimming pared 2 bases from V and 7 bases from J, leaving 7 bases between. CDR3 in amino acids: CASSESRHTQYF. The CDR3, as DNA: TGTGCCAGCAGTGAAAGTAGACATACGCAGTATTTT.

The rearrangement joins TRBV6-6 to TRBJ2-7; weak D call: TRBD2 (5 bases). CDR3 size: 17 residues. Trimming shortened V by 5 bases and J by 1 base, and 21 bases separated the two germline ends. The germline CDR1 and CDR2 sequences are MNHNY and SVGAGI (reference sequence). CDR3 loop: CASSLLGPSLRSYEQYF. The CDR3 region has the DNA TGTGCCAGCAGTCTCCTAGGTCCTAGCCTCAGATCCTACGAGCAGTACTTC.

The V gene is TRBV9, the J gene TRBJ1-5; maybe TRBD1 (5 bases). Trimming took 4 bases from V and 5 from J, leaving 16 bases between them. The germline V gene has CDR1 SGDLS and CDR2 YYNGEE. This CDR3 spans 15 amino acids. The CDR3: CASSLQAGGDQPQHF. The CDR3 bases are TGTGCCAGCAGCCTACAAGCGGGAGGGGATCAGCCCCAGCATTTT.

The V call is TRBV30, the J call TRBJ1-3; no clear D. V lost 3 bases and J 0 bases, leaving 6 bases between the germline ends. In germline, CDR1 is GTSNPN, CDR2 SVGIG (reference sequence). There are 13 residues in the CDR3. CDR3 nucleotides: TGTGCCTGGAGACGGAACTCTGGAAACACCATATATTTT. This encodes CAWRRNSGNTIYF.

The chain joins TRBV18 to TRBJ1-4; D unresolved. Per germline, CDR1 KGHSH and CDR2 LQKENI. The V and J ends lost 1 base and 2 bases respectively, with 8 bases between them. This CDR3 has 15 residues. CDR3 sequence (DNA): TGTGCCAGCTCACCACAGGGTGTGACTAATGAAAAACTGTTTTTT. Protein sequence: CASSPQGVTNEKLFF. Full variable domain (missing parts from reference TRBV18 and TRBJ1-4): NAGVMQNPRHLVRRRGQEARLRCSPMKGHSHVYWYRQLPEEGLKFMVYLQKENIIDESGMPKERFSAEFPKEGPSILRIQQVVRGDSAAYFCASSPQGVTNEKLFFGSGTQLSVL.

Only one count was recorded for this clone. The gene calls are TRBV12-5 and TRBJ2-1; possible D gene TRBD2, 5 bases. CDR1 and CDR2 (germline): LGHNT, FRNRAP. V was clipped by 4 bases and J by 8 bases, with 15 bases between them. This CDR3 comprises 14 residues. In DNA, the CDR3 is TGTGCTAGTGGTTGGCGGGCCTCTGGGCATGAGCAGTTCTTC. The encoded protein is CASGWRASGHEQFF. Full variable domain (missing parts from reference TRBV12-5 and TRBJ2-1): DARVTQTPRHKVTEMGQEVTMRCQPILGHNTVFWYRQTMMQGLELLAYFRNRAPLDDSGMPKDRFSAEMPDATLATLKIQPSEPRDSAVYFCASGWRASGHEQFFGPGTRLTVL.

V and J are TRBV7-9 and TRBJ2-4, with D perhaps matching TRBD1 (6 bases). The CDR3 runs 16 residues. CDR1 and CDR2 (germline): SEHNR, FQNEAQ (reference sequence). Trimming took off 5 bases at V and 0 bases at J, with 14 bases between the two ends. For the CDR3, the DNA is TGTGCCAGCAGCCCACGACAGGAGCTAGCCAAAAACATTCAGTACTTC. Its protein product is CASSPRQELAKNIQYF.

The sample holds a few counts of this clone. This chain joins TRBV2 and TRBJ2-7, with TRBD1 as a possible D gene (5 bases). The germline gives CDR1 SNHLY, CDR2 FYNNEI. V lost 5 bases, J lost 3 bases, and 5 bases lay in between. CDR3 length: 11 residues. The CDR3 loop reads CASSRGYEQYF. The CDR3 DNA follows: TGTGCCAGCAGTAGGGGCTACGAGCAGTACTTC. The full variable domain, with the rest looked up from reference TRBV2 and TRBJ2-7, is EPEVTQTPSHQVTQMGQEVILRCVPISNHLYFYWYRQILGQKVEFLVSFYNNEISEKSEIFDDQFSVERPDGSNFTLKIRSTKLEDSAMYFCASSRGYEQYFGPGTRLTVT.